These T cell receptor beta chains were read from a single sample in a study of blood T cells in healthy people across ages. From the 5' RACE reads, TCRdb called clonotypes with MiXCR, one entry per CDR3 protein. This sample has 750,000 to 950,000 distinct CDR3 sequences, with roughly 50% found just once. What was sequenced was blood. The receptors derive from an elderly man in good health. CDR3s include the opening cysteine and the closing phenylalanine or tryptophan. The D gene is left open where the match is weak. Size is stated for part of the rows, as once, few or many counts, or as a class when the clone is expanded.

clone_size	v_call	cdr3_length	d_call	j_call	cdr3_aa	cdr3_nt
NA	TRBV6-2/TRBV6-3	12	NA	TRBJ1-2	CASSYQIYGYTF	TGTGCCAGCAGTTATCAGATCTATGGCTACACCTTC
NA	TRBV2	11	TRBD1	TRBJ1-2	CATGQGYGYTF	TGTGCCACCGGACAGGGTTATGGCTACACCTTC
few	TRBV7-6	16	TRBD1	TRBJ2-5	CASSPQPGQGQETQYF	TGTGCCAGCAGCCCACAACCGGGACAGGGACAAGAGACCCAGTACTTC
NA	TRBV6-5	14	NA	TRBJ2-6	CASSQTSGANVLTF	TGTGCCAGCAGCCAGACGTCTGGGGCCAACGTCCTGACTTTC
NA	TRBV7-9	10	NA	TRBJ2-1	CAGGGAEQFF	TGTGCCGGCGGCGGGGCTGAGCAGTTCTTC
few	TRBV29-1	14	TRBD1	TRBJ2-5	CSVARDRQGVRQYF	TGCAGCGTCGCCCGGGACAGGCAGGGGGTACGGCAGTACTTC
NA	TRBV10-2	13	NA	TRBJ2-4	CASSEGRRNIQYF	TGCGCCAGCAGTGAGGGCCGGAGGAACATTCAGTACTTC
NA	TRBV20-1	13	NA	TRBJ2-5	CSASGASGETQYF	TGCAGTGCTAGTGGGGCGTCGGGAGAGACCCAGTACTTC
few	TRBV12-3/TRBV12-4	12	NA	TRBJ2-1	CASSLGQPKQFF	TGTGCCAGCAGTTTAGGCCAGCCAAAGCAGTTCTTC
few	TRBV10-3	15	NA	TRBJ1-2	CAISDRGNGNYGYTF	TGTGCCATCAGTGATCGAGGGAATGGAAACTATGGCTACACCTTC
NA	TRBV2	15	TRBD1	TRBJ1-5	CASRSPTGENQPQHF	TGTGCCAGCAGGTCTCCGACAGGGGAAAATCAGCCCCAGCATTTT
NA	TRBV5-1	17	TRBD2	TRBJ2-5	CASSLLAGGPPGETQYF	TGCGCCAGCAGCTTACTGGCGGGAGGTCCTCCAGGAGAGACCCAGTACTTC
once	TRBV24-1	14	NA	TRBJ2-1	CATSDNARGGEQFF	TGTGCCACCAGTGATAACGCCAGGGGGGGTGAGCAGTTCTTC
NA	TRBV7-9	16	NA	TRBJ2-4	CASSDRQWSAKNIQYF	TGTGCCAGCAGCGATCGACAGTGGTCGGCCAAAAACATTCAGTACTTC
NA	TRBV5-1	15	NA	TRBJ2-1	CASSPGGLSYNEQFF	TGCGCCAGCAGCCCTGGGGGCCTCTCCTACAATGAGCAGTTCTTC
few	TRBV20-1	14	TRBD1	TRBJ2-1	CSAIGTGKRNEQFF	TGCAGTGCCATAGGGACAGGGAAAAGGAATGAGCAGTTCTTC
NA	TRBV11-2	13	NA	TRBJ2-4	CASRSFADAIQYF	TGTGCCAGCAGATCTTTCGCCGACGCCATTCAGTACTTC
NA	TRBV11-3	15	TRBD2	TRBJ2-5	CASSPGTSGKETQYF	TGTGCCAGCAGCCCCGGGACTAGCGGCAAAGAGACCCAGTACTTC
once	TRBV25-1	13	NA	TRBJ1-2	CASMNGTYYGYTF	TGTGCCAGCATGAACGGAACCTACTATGGCTACACCTTC
NA	TRBV5-1	14	NA	TRBJ1-1	CASSLGEGNTEAFF	TGCGCCAGCAGCTTGGGAGAAGGGAACACTGAAGCTTTCTTT
NA	TRBV12-3/TRBV12-4	15	NA	TRBJ1-4	CASRYTGREDEKLFF	TGTGCCAGCAGATACACAGGGCGGGAGGATGAAAAACTGTTTTTT
NA	TRBV4-2	16	NA	TRBJ2-1	CASSQGPRGPYNEQFF	TGTGCCAGCAGCCAAGGCCCCAGGGGTCCCTACAATGAGCAGTTCTTC
NA	TRBV4-1	16	TRBD1	TRBJ2-7	CASSHPGTGGSYEQYF	TGCGCCAGCAGCCATCCCGGGACAGGGGGTTCCTACGAGCAGTACTTC
few	TRBV25-1	15	TRBD1	TRBJ2-3	CASSAKTGRHRYAYF	TGTGCCAGCAGTGCAAAGACAGGGCGGCACAGATACGCGTATTTT
once	TRBV2	14	NA	TRBJ1-5	CASLGQHVKQPQHF	TGTGCCAGCCTCGGACAGCACGTCAAGCAGCCCCAGCATTTT
NA	TRBV15	16	TRBD2	TRBJ2-3	CATSRFVSGITDTQYF	TGTGCCACCAGCAGGTTTGTTAGCGGGATCACAGATACGCAGTATTTT
NA	TRBV27	16	TRBD1	TRBJ2-3	CASSLADRGGSRYAYF	TGTGCCAGCAGTTTAGCGGACAGGGGTGGTAGCAGATACGCGTATTTT
NA	TRBV10-3	16	TRBD1	TRBJ2-6	CASSGTGGSGANVLTF	TGTGCCTCCTCCGGGACAGGGGGATCTGGGGCCAACGTCCTGACTTTC
NA	TRBV6-6	14	NA	TRBJ2-7	CASSSWDESGEQYF	TGTGCCAGCAGTTCCTGGGACGAGTCCGGCGAGCAGTACTTC
NA	TRBV6-2/TRBV6-3	15	NA	TRBJ2-1	CASSYGDGPGNEQFF	TGTGCCAGCAGTTATGGGGATGGTCCTGGTAATGAGCAGTTCTTC
NA	TRBV6-2/TRBV6-3	13	NA	TRBJ2-1	CASNPGDFDEQFF	TGTGCCAGCAACCCGGGAGACTTCGACGAGCAGTTCTTC
NA	TRBV20-1	13	TRBD1	TRBJ2-5	CSPGQGWEETQYF	TGCAGTCCGGGACAGGGATGGGAAGAGACCCAGTACTTC
NA	TRBV20-1	14	NA	TRBJ1-5	CSARQVIGNQPQHF	TGCAGTGCTAGACAGGTTATCGGCAATCAGCCCCAGCATTTT
few	TRBV7-9	15	NA	TRBJ2-5	CASSSIKQGQETQYF	TGTGCCAGCAGCTCCATAAAACAGGGCCAAGAGACCCAGTACTTC
NA	TRBV27	15	TRBD1	TRBJ2-7	CASSGLGTAPYEQYF	TGTGCCAGCAGTGGCTTGGGGACAGCCCCCTACGAGCAGTACTTC
NA	TRBV5-1	13	NA	TRBJ1-5	CASRTDSDQPQHF	TGCGCCAGCAGGACAGATTCAGATCAGCCCCAGCATTTT
NA	TRBV12-3/TRBV12-4	14	TRBD1	TRBJ1-5	CASGPGQGNQPQHF	TGTGCCAGCGGCCCGGGACAGGGGAATCAGCCCCAGCATTTT
NA	TRBV7-6	16	NA	TRBJ2-7	CASSPPSGTGFYEQYF	TGTGCCAGCAGCCCCCCCAGCGGGACAGGATTTTACGAGCAGTACTTC
NA	TRBV4-1	14	TRBD1	TRBJ1-1	CASSQVGGTGAAFF	TGCGCCAGCAGCCAAGTGGGCGGGACAGGGGCCGCTTTCTTT
NA	TRBV20-1	11	NA	TRBJ1-1	CGTQLNTEAFF	TGCGGGACCCAACTGAACACTGAAGCTTTCTTT
NA	TRBV7-2	14	TRBD1	TRBJ2-1	CASTGHRGHNEQFF	TGTGCCAGCACCGGACACAGGGGGCACAATGAGCAGTTCTTC